This TCR beta chain derives from a study of blood T cell repertoires in COVID-19 (dated by TCRdb to between 2020 and 2021). The study in broad terms: Samples covering the acute and convalescent phases of COVID-19 were provided by collaborators in the United States, Italy and Spain. A de-identified subject ID, COVID-19 status, age in years and sex were almost always included in the sample metadata. The repertoires were released in a freely available public database meant as a resource for research on the immune response to SARS-CoV-2. The material from the prospective study consisted of cDNA or gDNA derived from T cells, B-cell-depleted T cells, or PBMCs. HLA class I and class II types, where available, came from metadata supplied by the sample provider rather than from assay-based typing. Samples were obtained from the ongoing ImmuneRACE study (first 160 participants) and from 1,200 or so subjects provided by 6 global collaborators. The dataset comprised deeply sampled blood TCRbeta repertoires from subjects exposed to, actively infected with, or recovered from COVID-19.

The study at large found these results: The quantity of clinical and demographic metadata differed by source and by participant and was supplied without curation.

V and J lose 2 bases and 3 bases, and a span of 7 bases separates them. The CDR3, cysteine through phenylalanine, is 13 amino acids long. Only the CDR3 DNA is retained, 39 bases long and in frame from the first base. CDR1 is given as MGHRA and CDR2 as YSYEKL, both from the germline V gene. The collaborating institutions used their own protocols to collect whole blood in K2EDTA tubes. For TCRbeta analysis, collaborator samples were shipped as frozen whole blood, as isolated PBMCs, or as DNA extracted from either sample type. This clone was seen once. Which antigen it targets is not known. The record has no base qualities; no much larger clone is one base away. TCRbeta CDR3 regions were amplified from genomic DNA using the immunoSEQ Assay, a bias-controlled multiplex PCR. The original pipeline was this. The number of nucleated cells in each sample was estimated by amplification of reference gene primers within the assay. To quantify the absolute abundance of each unique TCRbeta CDR3 rearrangement, sequence reads were collapsed and filtered. For each sample, productive Simpson clonality was calculated by taking the square root of Simpson's diversity index across productive rearrangements. TCRdb retrieved this table from immuneACCESS and kept in-frame rearrangements only. Not all clones are present; in checked studies, unresolved V genes account for under half, and no reason is known for the remainder. V and J calls and clone size are given by that table; D and trimming were obtained from the DNA. The sample table shows over 300,000 clones, and 85% are seen once. The leading ten clones occupy around 6.9% of the sample.

The rearranged segments are TRBV4-1 and TRBJ1-2; no confident D gene assignment can be made. The sequencing input was peripheral blood. This sequence was found in a human donor in a cohort sampled during active COVID-19. This receptor carries the CDR3 CASSQKEDYGYTF. The DNA sequence is as follows: TGCGCCAGCAGCCAAAAGGAGGACTATGGCTACACCTTC.